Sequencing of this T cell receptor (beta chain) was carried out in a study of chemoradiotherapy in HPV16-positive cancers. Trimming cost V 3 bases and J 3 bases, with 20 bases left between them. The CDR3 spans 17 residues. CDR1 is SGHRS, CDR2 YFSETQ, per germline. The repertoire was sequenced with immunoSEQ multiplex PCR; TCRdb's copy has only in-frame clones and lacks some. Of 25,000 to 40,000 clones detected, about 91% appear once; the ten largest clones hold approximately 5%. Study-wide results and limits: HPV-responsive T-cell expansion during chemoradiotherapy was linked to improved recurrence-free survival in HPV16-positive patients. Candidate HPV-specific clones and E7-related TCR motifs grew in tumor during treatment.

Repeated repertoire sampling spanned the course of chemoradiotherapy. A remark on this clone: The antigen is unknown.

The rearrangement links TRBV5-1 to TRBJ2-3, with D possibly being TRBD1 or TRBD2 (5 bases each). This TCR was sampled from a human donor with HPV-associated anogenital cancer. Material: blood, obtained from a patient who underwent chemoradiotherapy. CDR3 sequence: CASSSRWDLFATDTQYF. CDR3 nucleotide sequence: TGCGCCAGCAGCTCCAGGTGGGACCTTTTTGCAACAGATACGCAGTATTTT.